The entry below describes one T cell receptor beta chain. Its antigen is still unknown. This record belongs to a study of T cell responses to AZD1222 COVID-19 vaccine. Study-level findings and limits: Spike as a whole was targeted by vaccine-associated CD4 TCRs, dominant at 160-218 and 743-854.

Libraries were prepared by immunoSEQ multiplex PCR; TCRdb keeps only in-frame clonotypes and omits some of them. The sample yields 150,000 to 200,000 clones, approximately 94% seen once. The V and J ends lost 5 bases and 2 bases respectively, with 12 bases between them. The CDR3 extends over 14 amino acids. Germline V gene data show CDR1 as SEHNR and CDR2 as FQNEAQ (reference sequence). The TCR comes from an adult in good health. V and J are TRBV7-9 and TRBJ1-2; D might be TRBD1 (5 bases). Material: peripheral blood, obtained on day 0 of AZD1222 vaccination. This chain's CDR3 is CASSPTGGNYGYTF. The CDR3 DNA reads as TGTGCCAGCAGCCCGACCGGGGGAAACTATGGCTACACCTTC.